This passage covers 11 T cell receptor beta chains from one sample sequenced in a study of cytomegalovirus exposure and HLA in healthy donors. The primer mix had 60 Vbeta and 13 Jbeta primers. Clones were sequenced by immunoSEQ multiplex PCR, and TCRdb holds only the in-frame ones, with some missing. Of around 170,000 clones in the sample, roughly 71% are singletons; the top ten hold about 1.6%. The material sequenced was PBMCs. The receptors were gathered from a girl between 10 and 17 years old in good health and CMV-seronegative.

This chain links TRBV5-1 with TRBJ1-2; 9 nucleotides match TRBD1. CDR3 length: 17 amino acids. V was clipped by 7 bases and J by 7 bases; unmatched bases: 20. Germline lookup yields CDR1 SGHRS and CDR2 YFSETQ. The CDR3 here is CASSWSSRDREYGGYTF. For the CDR3, the DNA is TGCGCCAGCTCATGGAGCTCCCGGGACAGGGAGTATGGTGGCTACACCTTC.

CDR3 nucleotide sequence: TGTGCCAGCAGTGAATCCGTGGCCTCATATGGCTACACCTTC. This gives the protein CASSESVASYGYTF. This chain uses TRBV25-1 with TRBJ1-2; the D is unclear. The CDR3 sequence is 14 residues long. The V gene's germline CDR1 is MGHDK and CDR2 SYGVNS. Trimming shortened V by 1 base and J by 5 bases, and 11 bases separated the two germline ends.

The chain is built from TRBV19 and TRBJ1-1; tentatively, D is TRBD1 (6 bases). Trimming removed 5 bases from V and 3 bases from J, with 10 bases in between. The CDR3 is 13 amino acids. Germline CDR1 reads LNHDA; CDR2 reads SQIVND (reference sequence). CDR3 sequence: CASSQDRDTEAFF. CDR3 bases: TGTGCCAGTAGTCAGGACAGAGACACTGAAGCTTTCTTT.

The V call is TRBV6-5, the J call TRBJ1-1; maybe TRBD1 (5 bases). Germline loops: CDR1 MNHEY, CDR2 SVGAGI. This CDR3 has 14 amino acids. V gave up 0 bases and J gave up 4 bases, with 9 bases separating them. In nucleotides, the CDR3 is TGTGCCAGCAGTTACTCGATAACAGGCACTGAAGCTTTCTTT. This encodes CASSYSITGTEAFF.

This clone was recorded a few times. The V call is TRBV2, the J call TRBJ1-1; TRBD1 aligns across 7 bases. Losses at the gene ends were 1 base for V and 1 base for J; bases not matched to a gene: 6. CDR1 and CDR2 from the germline V gene are SNHLY and FYNNEI. The CDR3 has 16 amino acids. Here the CDR3 reads CASSEGRGLGNTEAFF. The CDR3 nucleotides read TGTGCCAGCAGTGAAGGGAGGGGGCTGGGGAACACTGAAGCTTTCTTT.

This clone has just one count. The chain carries TRBV4-1 and TRBJ1-2, with TRBD1 matching 7 bases. Germline CDR1 is MGHRA and CDR2 is YSYEKL. The CDR3 runs to 16 residues. With V trimmed by 5 bases and J by 8 bases, 17 bases remained unmatched. This CDR3 reads CASSNLPGQRIEGYTF. For the CDR3, the DNA is TGCGCCAGCAGCAACTTACCGGGACAGCGGATTGAGGGCTACACCTTC.

The chain uses TRBV12-5 and TRBJ2-4; 7 nucleotides match TRBD2. The germline gives CDR1 LGHNT, CDR2 FRNRAP. With V trimmed by 2 bases and J by 5 bases, 9 bases remained unmatched. The CDR3 covers 16 residues. The CDR3 DNA sequence: TGTGCTAGTGGTTTGTTAGTAGGGAGGGCCGAAAACATTCAGTACTTC. Residues: CASGLLVGRAENIQYF.

This clone was seen a handful of times. CDR3 bases: TGTGCCAGCAGTTACGGTGACCAGGGGAGGGGAGCTTTCTTT. Its translation is CASSYGDQGRGAFF. V usage is TRBV6-6 and J usage is TRBJ1-1; a possible D gene is TRBD1 (6 bases). The V and J ends lost 2 bases and 10 bases respectively, with 17 bases between them. This CDR3 is 14 amino acids long. CDR1 MNHNY and CDR2 SVGAGI come from the germline V gene (reference sequence).

The chain recombines TRBV11-2 with TRBJ1-5, with no clear D. This CDR3 is built from 15 residues. The ends were cut back, 5 bases at V and 1 base at J, with 12 bases in the middle. The germline V gene has CDR1 SGHAT and CDR2 FQNNGV. Here the CDR3 reads CASSRHRESNQPQHF. In DNA form, the CDR3 reads TGTGCCAGCAGCCGACACAGAGAGAGCAATCAGCCCCAGCATTTT.

The chain has TRBV7-9 and TRBJ1-1; TRBD1 is a possible D gene (6 bases). The CDR3 length is 14 residues. Germline CDR1 reads SEHNR; CDR2 reads FQNEAQ (reference sequence). The V gene lost 2 bases and the J gene lost 3 bases, with 10 bases spanning the gap. DNA for the CDR3: TGTGCCAGCAGCTTATATTCAGGGGACACTGAAGCTTTCTTT. It specifies CASSLYSGDTEAFF.

Remarks on this clone: Germline is not matched at one junction end, which may reflect a read error. The gene calls are TRBV7-7 and TRBJ2-7, with D possibly TRBD1 on 5 matching bases. This CDR3 is 15 amino acids long. Germline CDR1 is SSHAT and CDR2 is FNYEAQ (reference sequence). CDR3 region: CASSVYPGWAYEQYF. The CDR3 DNA follows: TGTGCTAGCAGCGTATACCCAGGGTGGGCCTACGAGCAGTACTTC.